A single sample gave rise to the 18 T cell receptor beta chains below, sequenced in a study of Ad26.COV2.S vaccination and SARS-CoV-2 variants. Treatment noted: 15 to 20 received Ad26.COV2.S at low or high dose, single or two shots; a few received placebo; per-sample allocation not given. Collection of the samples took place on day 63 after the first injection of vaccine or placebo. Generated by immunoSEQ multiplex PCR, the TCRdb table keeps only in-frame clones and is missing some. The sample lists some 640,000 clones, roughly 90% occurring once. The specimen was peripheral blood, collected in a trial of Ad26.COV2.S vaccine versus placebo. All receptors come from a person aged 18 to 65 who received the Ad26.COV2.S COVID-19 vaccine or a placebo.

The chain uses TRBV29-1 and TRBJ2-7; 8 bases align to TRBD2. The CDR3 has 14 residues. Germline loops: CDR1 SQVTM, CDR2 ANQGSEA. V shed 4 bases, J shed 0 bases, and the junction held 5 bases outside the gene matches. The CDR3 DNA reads TGCAGCGTTGCCGGGGGGGCAAGCTCCTACGAGCAGTACTTC. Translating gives CSVAGGASSYEQYF.

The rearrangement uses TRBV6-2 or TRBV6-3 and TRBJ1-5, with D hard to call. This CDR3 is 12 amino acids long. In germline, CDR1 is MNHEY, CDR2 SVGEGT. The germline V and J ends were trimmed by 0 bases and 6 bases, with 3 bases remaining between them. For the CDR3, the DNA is TGTGCCAGCAGTTACTCCTTTCAGCCCCAGCATTTT. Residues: CASSYSFQPQHF.

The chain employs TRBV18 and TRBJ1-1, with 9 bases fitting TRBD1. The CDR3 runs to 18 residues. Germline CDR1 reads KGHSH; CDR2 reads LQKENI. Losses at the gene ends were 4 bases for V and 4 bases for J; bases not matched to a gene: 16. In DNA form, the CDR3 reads TGTGCCAGCTCACGCGAGGACAGGGGCCGTAACGATGGCACTGAAGCTTTCTTT. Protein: CASSREDRGRNDGTEAFF.

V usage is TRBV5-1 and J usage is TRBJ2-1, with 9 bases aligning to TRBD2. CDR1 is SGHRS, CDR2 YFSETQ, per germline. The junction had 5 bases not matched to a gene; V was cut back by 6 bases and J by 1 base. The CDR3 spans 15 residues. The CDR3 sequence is CASNLAGSSYNEQFF. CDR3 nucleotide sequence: TGCGCCAGCAACCTAGCGGGATCTTCCTACAATGAGCAGTTCTTC.

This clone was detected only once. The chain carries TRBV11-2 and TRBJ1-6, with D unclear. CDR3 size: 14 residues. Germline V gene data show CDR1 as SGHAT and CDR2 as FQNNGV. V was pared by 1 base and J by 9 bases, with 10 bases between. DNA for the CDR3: TGTGCCAGCAGCTTAGTGGGCCTGGGTTCACCCCTCCACTTT. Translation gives CASSLVGLGSPLHF.

The CDR3 is CASSHVEGPDTQYF. CDR3 nucleotides: TGCGCCAGCAGCCACGTGGAGGGCCCAGATACGCAGTATTTT. The V and J genes are TRBV5-1 and TRBJ2-3, with D maybe TRBD2 (6 bases). Trimming shortened V by 4 bases and J by 4 bases, and 13 bases separated the two germline ends. Germline V CDR1 and CDR2: SGHRS, YFSETQ. The CDR3 consists of 14 residues.

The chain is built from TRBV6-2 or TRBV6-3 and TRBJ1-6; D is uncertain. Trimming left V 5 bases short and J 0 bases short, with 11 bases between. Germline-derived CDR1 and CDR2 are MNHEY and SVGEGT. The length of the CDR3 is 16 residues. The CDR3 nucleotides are TGTGCCAGCAGTAGCGAGAGGGTCTCCTATAATTCACCCCTCCACTTT. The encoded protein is CASSSERVSYNSPLHF.

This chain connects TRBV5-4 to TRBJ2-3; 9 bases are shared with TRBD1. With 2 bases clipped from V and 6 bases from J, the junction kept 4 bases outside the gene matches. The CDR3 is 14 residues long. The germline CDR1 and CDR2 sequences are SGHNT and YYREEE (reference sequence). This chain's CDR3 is CASSLQGARDTQYF. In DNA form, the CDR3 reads TGTGCCAGCAGCTTACAGGGGGCTCGGGATACGCAGTATTTT.

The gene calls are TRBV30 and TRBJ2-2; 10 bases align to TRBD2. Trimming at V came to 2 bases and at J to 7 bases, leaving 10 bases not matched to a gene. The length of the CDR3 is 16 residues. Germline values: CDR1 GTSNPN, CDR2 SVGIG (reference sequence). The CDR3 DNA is TGTGCCTGGAGTAGGGGGCTAGCGGGGGTTATCGGGGAGCTGTTTTTT. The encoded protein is CAWSRGLAGVIGELFF. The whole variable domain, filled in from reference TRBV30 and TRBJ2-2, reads SQTIHQWPATLVQPVGSPLSLECTVEGTSNPNLYWYRQAAGRGLQLLFYSVGIGQISSEVPQNLSASRPQDRQFILSSKKLLLSDSGFYLCAWSRGLAGVIGELFFGEGSRLTVL.

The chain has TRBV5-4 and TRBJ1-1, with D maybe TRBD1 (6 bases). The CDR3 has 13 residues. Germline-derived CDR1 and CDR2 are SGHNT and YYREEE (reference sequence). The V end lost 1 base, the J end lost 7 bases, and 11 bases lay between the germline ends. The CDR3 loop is CASSLTGALEAFF. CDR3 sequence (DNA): TGTGCCAGCAGCTTGACGGGGGCCCTTGAAGCTTTCTTT.

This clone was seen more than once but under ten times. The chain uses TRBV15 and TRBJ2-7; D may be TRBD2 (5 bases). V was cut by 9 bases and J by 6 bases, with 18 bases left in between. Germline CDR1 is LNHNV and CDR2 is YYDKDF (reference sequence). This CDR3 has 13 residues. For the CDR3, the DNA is TGTGCCACTAAGAGAAGCGGCAGAGGCGAGCAGTACTTC. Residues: CATKRSGRGEQYF.

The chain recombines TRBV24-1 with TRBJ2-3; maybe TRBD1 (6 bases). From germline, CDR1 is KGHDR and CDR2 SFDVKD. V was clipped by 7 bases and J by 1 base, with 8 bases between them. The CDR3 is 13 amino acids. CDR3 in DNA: TGTGCCACCAGCCCAGGGGGCACAGATACGCAGTATTTT. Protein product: CATSPGGTDTQYF.

The CDR3 loop reads CASSGGTGNPGLYEQYF. CDR3 DNA sequence: TGTGCCAGCAGTGGGGGGACAGGGAACCCCGGCCTCTACGAGCAGTACTTC. The rearrangement joins TRBV27 to TRBJ2-7; TRBD1 matches 9 bases. Germline CDR1 reads MNHEY; CDR2 reads SMNVEV (reference sequence). The CDR3 has 17 residues. V dropped 5 bases and J dropped 3; count of bases not matched to a gene: 14.

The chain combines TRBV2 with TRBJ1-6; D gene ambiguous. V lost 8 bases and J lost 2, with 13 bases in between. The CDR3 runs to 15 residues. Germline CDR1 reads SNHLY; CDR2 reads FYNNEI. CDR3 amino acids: CASRRVNPYNSPLHF. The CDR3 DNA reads TGTGCCAGCCGACGGGTGAACCCCTATAATTCACCCCTCCACTTT. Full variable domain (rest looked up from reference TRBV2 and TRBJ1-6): EPEVTQTPSHQVTQMGQEVILRCVPISNHLYFYWYRQILGQKVEFLVSFYNNEISEKSEIFDDQFSVERPDGSNFTLKIRSTKLEDSAMYFCASRRVNPYNSPLHFGNGTRLTVT.

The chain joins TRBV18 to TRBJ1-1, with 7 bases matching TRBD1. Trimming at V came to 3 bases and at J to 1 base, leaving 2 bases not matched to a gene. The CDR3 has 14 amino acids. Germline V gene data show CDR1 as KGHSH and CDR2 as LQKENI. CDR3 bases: TGTGCCAGCTCACCGACAGGGTGGAACACTGAAGCTTTCTTT. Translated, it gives CASSPTGWNTEAFF.

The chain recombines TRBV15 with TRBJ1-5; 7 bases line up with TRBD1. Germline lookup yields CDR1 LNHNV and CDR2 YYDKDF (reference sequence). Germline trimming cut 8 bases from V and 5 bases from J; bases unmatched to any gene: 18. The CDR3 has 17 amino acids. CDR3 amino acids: CATSPVGGLEGYQPQHF. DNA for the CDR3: TGTGCCACCTCGCCGGTAGGGGGCTTAGAGGGCTATCAGCCCCAGCATTTT.

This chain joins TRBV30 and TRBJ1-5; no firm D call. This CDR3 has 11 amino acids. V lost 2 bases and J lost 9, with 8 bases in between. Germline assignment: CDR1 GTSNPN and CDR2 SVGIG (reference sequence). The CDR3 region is CAWSKGGPQHF. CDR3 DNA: TGTGCCTGGAGTAAAGGAGGGCCCCAGCATTTT.

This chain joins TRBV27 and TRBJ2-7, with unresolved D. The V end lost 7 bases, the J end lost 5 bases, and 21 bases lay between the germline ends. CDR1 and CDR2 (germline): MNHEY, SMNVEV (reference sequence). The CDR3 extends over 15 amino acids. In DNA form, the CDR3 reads TGTGCCAGCACTAACCCGCCCCGGCGTCCCCACGAGCAGTACTTC. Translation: CASTNPPRRPHEQYF.